Presented here are 7 T cell receptor beta chains from one specimen sequenced in a study of PD-L1 blockade in urothelial cancer. Assay used: immunoSEQ multiplex PCR; TCRdb lists only in-frame clones, some missing. This table holds approximately 86,000 clones, around four fifths found once. The time point is: pretreatment peripheral blood. Sequenced here: PBMCs, sampled around atezolizumab (anti-PD-L1) treatment. The receptors here all came from a man aged 35-49 years with urothelial cancer.

The chain couples TRBV5-1 to TRBJ2-2, with TRBD1 matching over 10 bases. Germline V gene data show CDR1 as SGHRS and CDR2 as YFSETQ. The CDR3 contains 15 residues. With 9 bases clipped from V and 1 base from J, the junction kept 6 bases outside the gene matches. CDR3 DNA sequence: TGCGCCACCATGGGGACAGGGGTGAACACCGGGGAGCTGTTTTTT. Its translation: CATMGTGVNTGELFF.

This clone was recorded only once. The V gene is TRBV5-1, the J gene TRBJ1-2; the D gene is possibly TRBD1 (5 bases). Germline V gene data show CDR1 as SGHRS and CDR2 as YFSETQ. This CDR3 contains 15 residues. V lost 3 bases to trimming and J lost 4 bases, with 16 bases between them. CDR3 bases: TGCGCCAGCAGCTCTGGAGGGGAGGGCCCCTATGGCTACACCTTC. As protein: CASSSGGEGPYGYTF. Drawing the rest from reference TRBV5-1 and TRBJ1-2, the complete variable domain is KAGVTQTPRYLIKTRGQQVTLSCSPISGHRSVSWYQQTPGQGLQFLFEYFSETQRNKGNFPGRFSGRQFSNSRSEMNVSTLELGDSALYLCASSSGGEGPYGYTFGSGTRLTVV.

The gene calls are TRBV4-1 and TRBJ1-5; D remains ambiguous. The CDR3 extends over 12 amino acids. Germline CDR1 and CDR2: MGHRA and YSYEKL. V dropped 1 base and J dropped 9 bases, with 7 bases sitting between them. The CDR3 sequence: CASSQGAWPQHF. The CDR3 DNA sequence: TGCGCCAGCAGCCAAGGGGCGTGGCCCCAGCATTTT.

J is TRBJ2-5 and V is TRBV4-1; 10 bases are shared with TRBD2. The CDR3 has 15 amino acids. The ends lost 5 bases at V and 0 bases at J; junction bases unmatched: 3. Germline CDR1 and CDR2: MGHRA and YSYEKL. CDR3 protein: CASSTAGGYQETQYF. CDR3 in DNA: TGCGCCAGCAGCACAGCGGGAGGGTACCAAGAGACCCAGTACTTC.

In DNA form, the CDR3 reads TGTGCCAGCAGTTTTATTGTCGGGACAGGGGATGGCTACACCTTC. Translated, it gives CASSFIVGTGDGYTF. The gene calls are TRBV28 and TRBJ1-2; 10 bases agree with TRBD1. CDR1 and CDR2 from the germline V gene are MDHEN and SYDVKM. Trimming cost V 3 bases and J 6 bases; bases outside gene matches: 7. The CDR3 is 15 amino acids.

This sequence joins TRBV27 and TRBJ1-2; 12 bases fit TRBD1. Germline CDR1 reads MNHEY; CDR2 reads SMNVEV (reference sequence). The CDR3 spans 17 residues. The trim removed 6 bases at V and 4 bases at J, leaving 12 bases unmatched. In DNA form, the CDR3 reads TGTGCCAGCAGGGGGGGGACAGGGGGCAGAATGGTCTATGGCTACACCTTC. Encoded protein: CASRGGTGGRMVYGYTF.

The gene calls are TRBV9 and TRBJ1-4, with 8 bases fitting TRBD1. Germline-derived CDR1 and CDR2 are SGDLS and YYNGEE. The CDR3 is 15 amino acids. The V and J ends lost 1 base and 6 bases, in that order; junction bases with no gene match: 5. CDR3 in amino acids: CASSVRTGKDEKLFF. The CDR3 nucleotides are TGTGCCAGCAGCGTAAGGACAGGGAAGGATGAAAAACTGTTTTTT.